This T cell receptor (beta chain) was recorded in a study of cytomegalovirus exposure and HLA in healthy donors. General study points: Most TCR sequences were rare, but some public TCRs occurred in many donors. Association of a missense DCLRE1C variant with TCR beta V- and J-gene trimming was reported in a later analysis. Most subjects' HLA-A and HLA-B alleles were reportedly predicted from TCR beta sequences.

Primers included in the PCR were 60 Vbeta and 13 Jbeta primers. The method was immunoSEQ multiplex PCR; TCRdb's version includes in-frame clones alone and lacks a portion of them. The table shows around 140,000 clones, with 61% occurring only once. V gave up 0 bases and J gave up 6 bases, with 8 bases separating them. Germline values: CDR1 MRHNA, CDR2 SNTAGT. The CDR3 totals 13 residues. On this clone itself: Its antigen remains unidentified.

The chain recombines TRBV6-4 with TRBJ1-1, with D unresolved. The TCR was taken from a male donor in good health and CMV-seronegative. The specimen was PBMCs. In DNA form, the CDR3 reads TGTGCCAGCAGTGACTCGAGTAGCGCTGAAGCTTTCTTT. This codes for CASSDSSSAEAFF.